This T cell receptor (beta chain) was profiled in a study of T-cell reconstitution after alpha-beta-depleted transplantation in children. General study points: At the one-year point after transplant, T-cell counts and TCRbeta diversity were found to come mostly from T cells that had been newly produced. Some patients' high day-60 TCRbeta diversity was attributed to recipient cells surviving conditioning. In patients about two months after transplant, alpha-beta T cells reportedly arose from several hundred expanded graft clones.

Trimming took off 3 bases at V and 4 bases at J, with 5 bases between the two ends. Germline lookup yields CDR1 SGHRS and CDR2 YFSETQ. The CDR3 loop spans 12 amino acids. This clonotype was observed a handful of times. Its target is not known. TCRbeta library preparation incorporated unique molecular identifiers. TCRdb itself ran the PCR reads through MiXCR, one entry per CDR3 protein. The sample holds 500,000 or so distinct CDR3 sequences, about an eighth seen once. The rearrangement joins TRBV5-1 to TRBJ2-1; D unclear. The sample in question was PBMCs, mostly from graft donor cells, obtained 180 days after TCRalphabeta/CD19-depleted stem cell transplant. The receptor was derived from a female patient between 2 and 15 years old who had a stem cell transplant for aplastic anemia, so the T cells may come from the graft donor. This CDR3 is CASSCPYNEQFF. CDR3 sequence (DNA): TGCGCCAGCAGCTGCCCTTACAATGAGCAGTTCTTC.